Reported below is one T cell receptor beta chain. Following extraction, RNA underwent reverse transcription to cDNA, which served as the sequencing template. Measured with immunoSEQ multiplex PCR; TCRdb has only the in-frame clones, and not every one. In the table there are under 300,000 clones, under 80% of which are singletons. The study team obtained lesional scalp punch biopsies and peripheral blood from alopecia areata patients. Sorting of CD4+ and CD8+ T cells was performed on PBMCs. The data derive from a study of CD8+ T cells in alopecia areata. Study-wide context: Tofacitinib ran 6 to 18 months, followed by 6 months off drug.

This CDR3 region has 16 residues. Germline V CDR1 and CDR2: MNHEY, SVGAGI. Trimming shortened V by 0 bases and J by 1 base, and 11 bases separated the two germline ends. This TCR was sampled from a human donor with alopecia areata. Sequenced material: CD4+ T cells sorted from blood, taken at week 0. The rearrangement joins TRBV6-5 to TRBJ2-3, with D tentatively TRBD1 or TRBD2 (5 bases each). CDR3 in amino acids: CASSYSTGTGTDTQYF. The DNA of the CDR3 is TGTGCCAGCAGTTACTCGACCGGGACGGGCACAGATACGCAGTATTTT.